Presented here are 19 T cell receptor beta chains from one specimen sequenced in a study of blood T cell repertoires in COVID-19. Here immunoSEQ multiplex PCR was the method, and the copy in TCRdb shows in-frame clones only, minus some. The sample yields some 88,000 clones, approximately 86% seen once. The specimen sequenced was peripheral blood. The receptors shown here come from a man between 60 and 70 years old with acute or convalescent COVID-19.

The rearrangement joins TRBV6-2 or TRBV6-3 to TRBJ2-7, with 9 bases identical to TRBD1. Trimming removed 5 bases from V and 2 bases from J; junction bases left unmatched: 4. Germline assignment: CDR1 MNHEY and CDR2 SVGEGT. This CDR3 spans 14 amino acids. In DNA form, the CDR3 reads TGTGCCAGCAGTCGACAGGGGGAAGCCTACGAGCAGTACTTC. Translated: CASSRQGEAYEQYF.

The chain couples TRBV7-2 to TRBJ1-2; 8 bases are a match to TRBD1. J lost 1 base, V lost 0 bases, and 10 bases had no gene match. This CDR3 spans 18 amino acids. Germline V gene data show CDR1 as SGHTA and CDR2 as FQGNSA. CDR3 coding DNA: TGTGCCAGCAGCTTAGCTTCGGGGACAGGCAACCTTAACTATGGCTACACCTTC. As protein: CASSLASGTGNLNYGYTF. Combining the CDR3 with reference TRBV7-2 and TRBJ1-2 gives the whole variable domain GAGVSQSPSNKVTEKGKDVELRCDPISGHTALYWYRQSLGQGLEFLIYFQGNSAPDKSGLPSDRFSAERTGGSVSTLTIQRTQQEDSAVYLCASSLASGTGNLNYGYTFGSGTRLTVV.

This clone was recorded only once. The V call is TRBV30, the J call TRBJ1-6, with 7 bases fitting TRBD1. The CDR3 runs 13 residues. CDR1 is GTSNPN and CDR2 is SVGIG in the germline V gene (reference sequence). The J segment lost 10 bases and the V segment lost 5 bases, leaving 8 bases of the junction unmatched. CDR3 DNA: TGTGCCTGGGGGGGACAGAGGGGATCACCCCTCCACTTT. Protein product: CAWGGQRGSPLHF.

This chain joins TRBV18 and TRBJ2-1; D possibly corresponds to TRBD1 (5 bases). From germline, CDR1 is KGHSH and CDR2 LQKENI. The CDR3 contains 15 residues. The germline V and J ends were trimmed by 3 bases and 4 bases, with 13 bases remaining between them. The CDR3 sequence is CASSPDRQIYNEQFF. The DNA for the CDR3 is TGTGCCAGCTCACCCGACAGACAAATTTACAATGAGCAGTTCTTC.

This chain connects TRBV28 to TRBJ2-3, with a tentative D call TRBD2 (6 bases). The CDR3 totals 16 residues. V shed 1 base and J shed 1 base, with 12 bases lying between them. Looked up from germline, CDR1 is MDHEN and CDR2 is SYDVKM. The CDR3 DNA sequence: TGTGCCAGCAGTTTATCTACGGGAGCGCGCACAGATACGCAGTATTTT. Translation gives CASSLSTGARTDTQYF.

The gene calls are TRBV5-6 and TRBJ2-1, with 8 nucleotides matching TRBD2. V lost 4 bases, J lost 14 bases, and 11 bases stayed unmatched. Per the germline V gene, CDR1 is SGHDT and CDR2 is YYEEEE. The CDR3 extends over 13 amino acids. The CDR3 DNA reads as TGTGCCAGCAGCCCGGGGGAGCGGGGGAGTGAGTTCTTC. Translating gives CASSPGERGSEFF.

The rearrangement joins TRBV6-1 to TRBJ1-2, with TRBD1 matching over 9 bases. The CDR3 is 15 residues long. The germline CDR1 and CDR2 sequences are MNHNS and SASEGT. V was pared by 3 bases and J by 7 bases, with 9 bases of the junction left unmatched. CDR3 nucleotide sequence: TGTGCCAGCAGTGAGGCCGTGACAGGGGGAGGTGGCTACACCTTC. Translating gives CASSEAVTGGGGYTF.

The chain is built from TRBV19 and TRBJ1-5, with 9 bases matching TRBD1. The CDR3 length is 15 residues. V was clipped by 5 bases and J by 6 bases; unmatched bases: 8. CDR1 and CDR2 (germline): LNHDA, SQIVND (reference sequence). CDR3 sequence (DNA): TGTGCCAGTAGTCCACCTAAGACAGGGGGTCAGCCCCAGCATTTT. This translates into CASSPPKTGGQPQHF.

The V call is TRBV5-3, the J call TRBJ2-6; tentative D call: TRBD2 (6 bases). TRBV5-3 falls under the ORF class, with uncertain function. This CDR3 region has 19 residues. V lost 0 bases and J 0 bases, leaving 16 bases between the germline ends. DNA for the CDR3: TGTGCCAGAAGCTTGGGGAGGGATGGGGATGACTCTGGGGCCAACGTCCTGACTTTC. Amino acids: CARSLGRDGDDSGANVLTF.

The CDR3 sequence is CASTPVEQHSGANVLTF. In DNA form, the CDR3 reads TGTGCCAGCACCCCGGTCGAACAGCACTCTGGGGCCAACGTCCTGACTTTC. V and J are TRBV7-9 and TRBJ2-6; D remains ambiguous. The CDR3 runs to 17 residues. Trimming pared 7 bases from V and 0 bases from J, leaving 16 bases between. The germline V gene has CDR1 SEHNR and CDR2 FQNEAQ (reference sequence).

The chain employs TRBV7-8 and TRBJ1-1, with 8 bases matching TRBD1. The trim removed 3 bases at V and 1 base at J, leaving 4 bases unmatched. This CDR3 has 15 amino acids. The V gene's germline CDR1 is SGHVS and CDR2 FQNEAQ. The CDR3 loop reads CASSFRTGSNTEAFF. Written as DNA, the CDR3 is TGTGCCAGCAGCTTCCGGACAGGGTCGAACACTGAAGCTTTCTTT.

This clone was seen only once. The rearrangement uses TRBV13 and TRBJ2-7, with 7 bases lining up with TRBD2. The CDR3 is 15 residues long. Germline CDR1 PRHDT, CDR2 FYEKMQ (reference sequence). With 3 bases clipped from V and 2 bases from J, the junction kept 7 bases outside the gene matches. CDR3 loop: CASSFWRGSTYEQYF. The CDR3 coding sequence is TGTGCCAGCAGCTTTTGGCGGGGGTCTACCTACGAGCAGTACTTC.

The gene calls are TRBV6-5 and TRBJ1-2; 11 positions match TRBD1. Germline loops: CDR1 MNHEY, CDR2 SVGAGI. There are 15 residues in the CDR3. V shed 2 bases, J shed 6 bases, and the junction held 5 bases outside the gene matches. Here the CDR3 reads CASSYLRTGGNGYTF. CDR3 DNA: TGTGCCAGCAGTTACCTCAGGACAGGGGGCAATGGCTACACCTTC.

As for this clone: An end of the junction does not agree with germline; a read error may underlie this. The rearrangement uses TRBV29-1 and TRBJ1-2; the D is unclear. The CDR3 loop spans 8 amino acids. Germline CDR1 is SQVTM and CDR2 is ANQGSEA. CDR3 loop: CSVENGAF. DNA for the CDR3: TGCAGCGTTGAGAACGGGGCCTTC. The full variable domain, in which reference TRBV29-1 and TRBJ1-2 provide the parts outside the CDR3, is SAVISQKPSRDICQRGTSLTIQCQVDSQVTMMFWYRQQPGQSLTLIATANQGSEATYESGFVIDKFPISRPNLTFSTLTVSNMSPEDSSIYLCSVENGAFGSGTRLTVV.

The rearrangement links TRBV7-9 to TRBJ1-1; 7 bases are a match to TRBD1. This CDR3 spans 15 amino acids. CDR1 and CDR2 from the germline V gene are SEHNR and FQNEAQ (reference sequence). With 5 bases clipped from V and 10 bases from J, the junction kept 16 bases outside the gene matches. CDR3 amino acids: CASSPRDTDRVGAFF. The CDR3 bases are TGTGCCAGCAGCCCAAGAGATACAGACAGGGTCGGAGCTTTCTTT.

V and J are TRBV2 and TRBJ2-3; 8 bases fit TRBD1. This CDR3 is built from 15 residues. The germline CDR1 and CDR2 sequences are SNHLY and FYNNEI. J gave up 4 bases and V 5 bases, and 8 bases lay outside the gene matches. Here the CDR3 reads CASSLGQVGADTQYF. CDR3 DNA: TGTGCCAGCAGTCTGGGACAGGTCGGAGCAGATACGCAGTATTTT.

The chain carries TRBV7-2 and TRBJ2-7, with 11 bases that match TRBD2. Germline lookup yields CDR1 SGHTA and CDR2 FQGNSA. The trim removed 1 base at V and 6 bases at J, leaving 5 bases unmatched. This CDR3 comprises 15 residues. DNA for the CDR3: TGTGCCAGCAGCTTAGTACTAGCGGGAGCCGGCGAGCAGTACTTC. It translates to CASSLVLAGAGEQYF. Variable domain in full (rest from reference TRBV7-2 and TRBJ2-7): GAGVSQSPSNKVTEKGKDVELRCDPISGHTALYWYRQSLGQGLEFLIYFQGNSAPDKSGLPSDRFSAERTGGSVSTLTIQRTQQEDSAVYLCASSLVLAGAGEQYFGPGTRLTVT.

The J gene is TRBJ2-5, the V gene TRBV11-3; possibly TRBD1 for D (6 bases). Germline CDR1 SGHNT, CDR2 YENEEA. The CDR3 is 14 amino acids. V gave up 5 bases and J gave up 2 bases, with 12 bases separating them. The CDR3 nucleotides are TGTGCCAGCAGCAACCGGGACACTCAAGAGACCCAGTACTTC. It translates to CASSNRDTQETQYF.

The chain has TRBV28 and TRBJ1-4, with 8 bases matching TRBD1. The CDR3 covers 14 residues. The germline CDR1 and CDR2 sequences are MDHEN and SYDVKM. The trim removed 4 bases at V and 8 bases at J, leaving 6 bases unmatched. This CDR3 reads CASSSTGEFEKLFF. CDR3 nucleotide sequence: TGTGCCAGCAGTTCGACAGGGGAATTCGAAAAACTGTTTTTT.